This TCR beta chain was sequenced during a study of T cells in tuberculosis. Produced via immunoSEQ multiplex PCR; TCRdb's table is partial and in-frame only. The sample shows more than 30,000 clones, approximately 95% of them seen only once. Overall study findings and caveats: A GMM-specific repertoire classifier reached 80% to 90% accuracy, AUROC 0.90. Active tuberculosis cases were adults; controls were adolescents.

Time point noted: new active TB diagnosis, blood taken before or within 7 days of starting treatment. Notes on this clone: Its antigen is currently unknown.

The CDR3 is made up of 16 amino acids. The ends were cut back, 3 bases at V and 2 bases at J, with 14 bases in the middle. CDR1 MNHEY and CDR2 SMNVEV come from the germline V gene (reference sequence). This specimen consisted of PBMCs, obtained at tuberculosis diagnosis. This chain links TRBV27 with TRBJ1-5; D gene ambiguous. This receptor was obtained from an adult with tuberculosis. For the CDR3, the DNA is TGTGCCAGCAGTTTCTACGGCAATCGGGGCAATCAGCCCCAGCATTTT. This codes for CASSFYGNRGNQPQHF.